The 30 T cell receptor beta chains in this list originate from one sample, sequenced in a study of T cell repertoires in cytomegalovirus infection. TCRdb re-called the reads with MiXCR, one entry per CDR3 protein. The sample yields about 500,000 distinct CDR3 sequences, roughly 34% seen once. No cognate antigen is known for these TCRs. Sequences were derived from cultured PBMCs, sampled from culture after CMV antigen stimulation. The receptors here all came from a human donor in good health (CMV status not recorded). Some clones in this sample may be carry-over from other donors' samples.

The chain has TRBV3-1 and TRBJ2-3; D unresolved. The length of the CDR3 is 13 residues. Trimming took off 1 base at V and 2 bases at J, with 4 bases between the two ends. Per the germline V gene, CDR1 is LGHDT and CDR2 is YNNKEL (reference sequence). CDR3 sequence (DNA): TGTGCCAGCAGCCAAGTTATCACAGATACGCAGTATTTT. This codes for CASSQVITDTQYF.

The chain combines TRBV5-1 with TRBJ1-1, with 8 bases that match TRBD1. V shed 3 bases and J 3 bases; nucleotides not matched to a gene: 7. Germline CDR1 reads SGHRS; CDR2 reads YFSETQ. CDR3 length: 15 amino acids. The CDR3 region is CASSSDRVGYTEAFF. CDR3 DNA sequence: TGCGCCAGCAGCTCGGACAGGGTGGGGTACACTGAAGCTTTCTTT. Supplemented by reference TRBV5-1 and TRBJ1-1, the full variable domain reads KAGVTQTPRYLIKTRGQQVTLSCSPISGHRSVSWYQQTPGQGLQFLFEYFSETQRNKGNFPGRFSGRQFSNSRSEMNVSTLELGDSALYLCASSSDRVGYTEAFFGQGTRLTVV.

With regard to this clonotype: At one end the junction does not follow the germline gene, possibly because of a read error. The CDR3 DNA sequence: TGTGCTAGTGGCTTGGACGGGGGGGACACTGAAGCTTTCTTT. Protein sequence: CASGLDGGDTEAFF. The rearrangement uses TRBV12-5 and TRBJ1-1; D is perhaps TRBD1 (5 bases). CDR3 size: 14 residues. In germline, CDR1 is LGHNT, CDR2 FRNRAP.

This chain connects TRBV5-4 to TRBJ2-1; tentatively, D is TRBD1 (6 bases). Trimming took 0 bases from V and 7 from J, leaving 11 bases between them. Germline V gene sequence: CDR1 SGHNT, CDR2 YYREEE (reference sequence). CDR3 length: 14 residues. Written as DNA, the CDR3 is TGTGCCAGCAGCTTGGTGGGGGCGAAGAATGAGCAGTTCTTC. It specifies CASSLVGAKNEQFF.

V gene TRBV24-1 combines with J gene TRBJ1-1; D is unresolved. V shed 12 bases and J shed 0 bases, with 7 bases lying between them. CDR3 length: 11 amino acids. Germline V gives CDR1 KGHDR, CDR2 SFDVKD. The CDR3 DNA reads TGTGCCGGCCGCCTGAACACTGAAGCTTTCTTT. This encodes CAGRLNTEAFF.

The chain couples TRBV10-3 to TRBJ1-5; D perhaps matches TRBD1 (6 bases). CDR1 is ENHRY and CDR2 is SYGVKD in the germline V gene. CDR3 length: 14 residues. The V gene lost 6 bases and the J gene lost 4 bases, with 13 bases spanning the gap. CDR3 sequence (DNA): TGTGCCATCAGCATGGCAGGGGATAATCAGCCCCAGCATTTT. This translates into CAISMAGDNQPQHF.

The genes are TRBV2 and TRBJ1-1; 11 bases are shared with TRBD1. Germline CDR1 SNHLY, CDR2 FYNNEI. CDR3 length: 15 residues. V shed 4 bases, J shed 1 base, and the junction held 2 bases outside the gene matches. The CDR3 reads CASSVGTGGNTEAFF. The CDR3 coding sequence is TGTGCCAGCAGTGTAGGGACAGGGGGGAACACTGAAGCTTTCTTT. The whole variable domain, filled in from reference TRBV2 and TRBJ1-1, reads EPEVTQTPSHQVTQMGQEVILRCVPISNHLYFYWYRQILGQKVEFLVSFYNNEISEKSEIFDDQFSVERPDGSNFTLKIRSTKLEDSAMYFCASSVGTGGNTEAFFGQGTRLTVV.

This clonotype was seen only a few times. The chain employs TRBV7-6 and TRBJ2-3; TRBD1 matches 9 bases. J was trimmed by 4 bases and V by 0 bases; bases with no gene match: 2. This CDR3 is built from 15 residues. Germline V lookup: CDR1 SGHVS, CDR2 FNYEAQ. This chain's CDR3 is CASSLARTGADTQYF. The DNA for the CDR3 is TGTGCCAGCAGCTTAGCCCGGACAGGGGCAGATACGCAGTATTTT. The full variable domain, in which reference TRBV7-6 and TRBJ2-3 provide the parts outside the CDR3, is GAGVSQSPRYKVTKRGQDVALRCDPISGHVSLYWYRQALGQGPEFLTYFNYEAQQDKSGLPNDRFSAERPEGSISTLTIQRTEQRDSAMYRCASSLARTGADTQYFGPGTRLTVL.

This chain uses TRBV10-3 with TRBJ2-2, with 9 bases matching TRBD2. This CDR3 spans 14 amino acids. The V gene's germline CDR1 is ENHRY and CDR2 SYGVKD. The V and J ends lost 7 bases and 5 bases, in that order; junction bases with no gene match: 5. The CDR3 is CAITAGLATGELFF. The CDR3 DNA follows: TGTGCCATCACTGCGGGACTAGCTACCGGGGAGCTGTTTTTT.

The J gene is TRBJ1-4, the V gene TRBV3-1, with D perhaps TRBD1 (6 bases). Per the germline V gene, CDR1 is LGHDT and CDR2 is YNNKEL (reference sequence). V was pared by 4 bases and J by 0 bases, with 9 bases between. The CDR3 loop spans 15 amino acids. CDR3 sequence (DNA): TGTGCCAGCAGCCGGGACACTGCAACTAATGAAAAACTGTTTTTT. It translates to CASSRDTATNEKLFF. Based on the CDR3 plus reference TRBV3-1 and TRBJ1-4, the full variable domain is DTAVSQTPKYLVTQMGNDKSIKCEQNLGHDTMYWYKQDSKKFLKIMFSYNNKELIINETVPNRFSPKSPDKAHLNLHINSLELGDSAVYFCASSRDTATNEKLFFGSGTQLSVL.

The J gene is TRBJ2-7, the V gene TRBV7-8; D gene ambiguous. Deletions cut 1 base from V and 3 bases from J, with 13 bases between. Germline values: CDR1 SGHVS, CDR2 FQNEAQ. The CDR3 sequence is 15 residues long. DNA for the CDR3: TGTGCCAGCAGCTTAGAGGGATTCAGGAACTACGAGCAGTACGTC. It encodes CASSLEGFRNYEQYV.

This clonotype was counted only a few times. The chain couples TRBV7-2 to TRBJ1-3, with D possibly being TRBD1 (5 bases). CDR1 and CDR2 (germline): SGHTA, FQGNSA. The CDR3 loop spans 14 amino acids. V was trimmed by 5 bases and J by 3 bases, leaving 11 bases between them. In DNA form, the CDR3 reads TGTGCCAGCAGCCCCCAGGGAATTGGAAACACCATATATTTT. Translating gives CASSPQGIGNTIYF.

This CDR3 reads CASSYDTSADEQYF. The CDR3 nucleotides are TGTGCCAGCAGTTACGATACCTCCGCAGACGAGCAGTACTTC. The rearrangement links TRBV6-2 or TRBV6-3 to TRBJ2-7; no clear D gene. V was shortened by 2 bases and J by 5 bases, with 13 bases between the two germline ends. From germline, CDR1 is MNHEY and CDR2 SVGEGT. The CDR3 length is 14 residues.

This clonotype has ten or more counts. This chain's CDR3 is CASSFSRVSYEQYV. The CDR3 DNA reads TGTGCCAGCAGCTTTAGCAGGGTTAGCTACGAGCAGTACGTC. This sequence joins TRBV7-2 and TRBJ2-7; TRBD1 is a possible D gene (5 bases). V was cut by 3 bases and J by 3 bases, with 12 bases left in between. Germline V gene lookup returns CDR1 SGHTA and CDR2 FQGNSA. The CDR3 is made up of 14 amino acids.

This chain links TRBV12-3 or TRBV12-4 with TRBJ2-7; 7 positions match TRBD2. The CDR3 runs to 15 residues. With V trimmed by 1 base and J by 6 bases, 9 bases remained unmatched. CDR3 protein: CASSLGGGRRSEQYF. As DNA, the CDR3 is TGTGCCAGCAGTTTAGGGGGAGGGAGGCGCTCCGAGCAGTACTTC.

V gene TRBV12-3 or TRBV12-4 combines with J gene TRBJ2-7, with 11 positions matching TRBD2. After removal of 6 bases from V and 4 bases from J, the junction contained 2 bases not matched to a gene. The CDR3 is 13 residues long. The CDR3 sequence is CASSTSGSYEQYV. The CDR3 nucleotides read TGTGCCAGCAGCACTAGCGGGAGTTACGAGCAGTACGTC.

Many counts were recorded for this clonotype. This sequence joins TRBV11-2 and TRBJ2-7; D uncertain. Per germline, CDR1 SGHAT and CDR2 FQNNGV. V lost 0 bases and J 12 bases, leaving 15 bases between the germline ends. This CDR3 has 13 residues. In DNA, the CDR3 is TGTGCCAGCAGCTTAGAATATTTACGTCGTGCGTACTTC. This translates into CASSLEYLRRAYF.

This clonotype has a count of ten or more. The chain employs TRBV7-3 and TRBJ2-2, with D tentatively TRBD1 (6 bases). Germline V CDR1 and CDR2: SGHTA, FQGTGA. Trimming removed 5 bases at V and 0 bases at J, with 16 bases between. This CDR3 has 17 residues. CDR3 in amino acids: CASSTYLGQTNTGELFF. CDR3 sequence (DNA): TGTGCCAGCAGCACCTACCTAGGACAGACGAACACCGGGGAGCTGTTTTTT.

This clonotype was counted a few times. The chain couples TRBV5-4 to TRBJ2-2; D is undetermined. This CDR3 contains 16 residues. Germline assignment: CDR1 SGHNT and CDR2 YYREEE (reference sequence). Between the trimmed V and J ends, which lost 4 bases and 2 bases, there was a span of 15 bases. The CDR3 sequence: CASSQDTPFNTGELFF. The DNA of the CDR3 is TGTGCCAGCAGCCAAGACACCCCCTTTAACACCGGGGAGCTGTTTTTT.

This sequence joins TRBV6-2 or TRBV6-3 and TRBJ1-2; 8 nucleotides line up with TRBD1. Germline V lookup: CDR1 MNHEY, CDR2 SVGEGT. This CDR3 spans 15 amino acids. Trimming cost V 6 bases and J 4 bases; bases outside gene matches: 10. In DNA, the CDR3 is TGTGCCAGCAGATCCCCCGGACAGGGAGTCTATGGCTACACCTTC. Amino acids: CASRSPGQGVYGYTF.

The sample holds a few counts of this clonotype. V usage is TRBV7-8 and J usage is TRBJ1-3; D perhaps matches TRBD1 (5 bases). V lost 4 bases and J lost 3, with 16 bases in between. This CDR3 spans 16 amino acids. Per the germline V gene, CDR1 is SGHVS and CDR2 is FQNEAQ. The DNA of the CDR3 is TGTGCCAGCAGCTCCCTATCCGGGACCGGTGGAAACACCATATATTTT. This encodes CASSSLSGTGGNTIYF.

The chain employs TRBV25-1 and TRBJ2-3; D possibly matches TRBD1 or TRBD2 (6 bases each). Germline CDR1 is MGHDK and CDR2 is SYGVNS. Trimming cost V 2 bases and J 1 base, with 10 bases left between them. This CDR3 contains 15 residues. CDR3: CASSERGAGTDTQYF. CDR3 in DNA: TGTGCCAGCAGTGAAAGGGGGGCTGGCACAGATACGCAGTATTTT.

The chain joins TRBV19 to TRBJ2-1, with 7 bases that match TRBD2. V shed 2 bases and J 7 bases; nucleotides not matched to a gene: 2. The CDR3 runs to 13 residues. Germline values: CDR1 LNHDA, CDR2 SQIVND (reference sequence). This CDR3 reads CASSIMGGNEQFF. The CDR3 DNA reads as TGTGCCAGTAGTATAATGGGAGGGAATGAGCAGTTCTTC.

CDR3 nucleotide sequence: TGCAGTGCTACCAAAGGGAGCTCCTACAATGAGCAGTTCTTC. This sequence encodes CSATKGSSYNEQFF. This rearrangement joins TRBV20-1 to TRBJ2-1; tentative D call: TRBD2 (5 bases). Trimming pared 4 bases from V and 0 bases from J, leaving 10 bases between. This CDR3 has 14 residues. Germline CDR1 DFQATT, CDR2 SNEGSKA (reference sequence).

The V gene is TRBV4-3, the J gene TRBJ2-2; a possible D gene is TRBD1 (6 bases). This CDR3 has 14 residues. The V gene lost 6 bases and the J gene lost 5 bases, with 13 bases spanning the gap. Germline V gene data show CDR1 as LGHNA and CDR2 as YSLEER. The CDR3 sequence is CASRPQGSTGELFF. In nucleotides, the CDR3 is TGCGCCAGCAGGCCACAGGGTTCGACCGGGGAGCTGTTTTTT.

The chain uses TRBV20-1 and TRBJ2-7; 7 bases are shared with TRBD1. Germline trimming cut 2 bases from V and 0 bases from J; bases unmatched to any gene: 7. The CDR3 contains 15 residues. From germline, CDR1 is DFQATT and CDR2 SNEGSKA (reference sequence). CDR3 amino acids: CSARRETGSSYEQYV. CDR3 nucleotide sequence: TGCAGTGCTAGACGCGAGACAGGGAGCTCCTACGAGCAGTACGTC.

This clonotype was found a few times. The chain couples TRBV5-4 to TRBJ1-2; maybe TRBD1 (6 bases). CDR1 is SGHNT, CDR2 YYREEE, per germline (reference sequence). V was shortened by 7 bases and J by 8 bases, with 21 bases between the two germline ends. CDR3 length: 14 residues. This CDR3 reads CASRYRGRHPGYTF. For the CDR3, the DNA is TGTGCCAGCCGTTATCGGGGGCGACACCCCGGCTACACCTTC.

The gene calls are TRBV25-1 and TRBJ2-5; D uncertain. CDR3 length equals 16 residues. Between the trimmed V and J ends, which lost 4 bases and 5 bases, there was a span of 20 bases. The germline V gene has CDR1 MGHDK and CDR2 SYGVNS. The CDR3 nucleotides are TGTGCCAGCAGTGGCCGGTTTGGCGGTGGAACCGAGACCCAGTACTTC. Its translation: CASSGRFGGGTETQYF.

This clonotype was detected only a few times. This rearrangement joins TRBV24-1 to TRBJ2-5; D possibly uses TRBD1 or TRBD2 (6 bases each). There are 16 residues in the CDR3. Trimming took 2 bases from V and 5 from J, leaving 17 bases between them. Germline V gives CDR1 KGHDR, CDR2 SFDVKD. The chain's CDR3 is CATSDSPGAVGETQYF. The CDR3 DNA sequence: TGTGCCACCAGTGATTCGCCGGGGGCTGTGGGGGAGACCCAGTACTTC.

Concerning this clonotype: The junction and the germline gene differ at one end; a read error may be behind it. CDR3 in DNA: TGTGCCAGCGGAGGCTCTTCGAGGACCGGGGAGCTGTTGTTT. Encoded protein: CASGGSSRTGELLF. The genes are TRBV11-3 and TRBJ2-2; TRBD2 might be the D (5 bases). Germline CDR1 and CDR2: SGHNT and YENEEA. The CDR3 consists of 14 residues.